This T cell receptor (beta chain) derives from a study of CD8+ T cells in alopecia areata (dated by TCRdb to 2016 to 2019). A note on the overall study: Treated patients were enrolled in an open-label pilot trial of oral tofacitinib at 5 to 10 mg twice daily for moderate-to-severe alopecia areata. RNA was obtained with the PAXgene miRNA kit for fixed scalp, the miRNeasy kit for PBMCs, and the RNeasy kit for mouse skin. Biopsies were taken from tofacitinib-treated patients at baseline and again at 4 and 24 weeks into treatment, and several of those patients also had a later scalp biopsy. Clonality in the scalp was compared among normal scalp (n=4), patchy alopecia areata scalp (n=8), and alopecia totalis/universalis scalp (n=8). Human TCRbeta sequencing covered scalp tissue and sorted CD4+ and CD8+ peripheral blood T cells from patchy and totalis/universalis alopecia areata patients and healthy controls. Tofacitinib was administered for 6 to 18 months, and 6 months of follow-up off drug were then conducted to assess delayed response and recurrence. In both human patients and the C3H/HeJ mouse model, the study applied high-throughput TCRbeta sequencing to look at T cell clonal expansion in alopecia areata. immunoSEQ multiplex PCR using 35 Vbeta forward primers and 13 Jbeta reverse primers was used to amplify TCRbeta CDR3 regions. What the research found in general, with its limitations: Shared TCR sequences between patients were less evident than in mice, which may be partly attributable to HLA diversity in the patient population. Compared with normal scalp, lesional scalp, particularly in alopecia totalis/universalis, had higher clonality and more expanded CD8+ clones, which suggests antigenic drive. Unlike mouse skin, where gammadelta T cells dominate, normal human skin contains resident alphabeta T cells that get sequenced too, which complicates analysis of the scalp TCR repertoire.

The method was the immunoSEQ multiplex PCR assay. RNA was extracted from all samples and reverse transcribed into cDNA, which served as template for TCR sequencing. First-strand cDNA was synthesized using SuperScript III with a 2:1 mix of oligo-dT and random hexamers. A synthetic immune receptor repertoire was used to assess amplification bias, and residual bias was removed computationally. The paper's data handling went like this. Raw reads were preprocessed to remove errors, and CDR3 was defined by IMGT conventions from the conserved cysteine to phenylalanine. Clonality was computed as 1 minus the Shannon entropy, with the entropy normalized by log2 of the number of productive unique TCRs. Whether scalp clones were CD4 or CD8 was inferred by matching scalp TCRbeta sequences against CD4 and CD8 repertoires sorted from blood. Not all clones reach the TCRdb copy of this immuneACCESS table, which keeps in-frame sequences only. Checked studies attribute under half of the gap to unresolved V genes and leave the rest unexplained. The DNA was the basis for D and trimming; V, J and clone size are from that table. The sample records roughly 130,000 clones, around three fifths of which are singletons. The ten largest clones represent 4.5% of the sample.

With regard to this clone: The target of this receptor is not known. Base qualities are not recorded, but no much larger clone differs from it by a single base.

V is trimmed back by 4 bases and J by 3 bases, and the junction contains 12 bases that no gene match accounts for. CDR1 MGHRA and CDR2 YSYEKL are derived from the germline V gene. The CDR3 has 18 amino acids, counting the end cysteine and phenylalanine. Only the CDR3 part of the read is kept: 54 bases, read in frame from the first base. Interpreted using the paper, the time point label stands for: baseline before oral tofacitinib. Lesional scalp punch biopsies and peripheral blood were obtained from alopecia areata patients. PBMCs were separated by density centrifugation and stained for CD3, CD4 and CD8, after which CD4+ and CD8+ T cells were sorted on a FACSAria.

This sequence originates from a human donor with alopecia areata. The sample was CD4+ T cells sorted from blood, taken at week 0. The chain joins TRBV4-1 to TRBJ2-1; the central 10 bases match TRBD2. The CDR3 protein: CASSLSLASGSHYNEQFF. The base sequence is TGCGCCAGCAGCCTCTCTCTAGCTAGCGGGAGCCACTACAATGAGCAGTTCTTC.